A selection of T cell receptor beta chains follows, all from one sample in a study of blood T cell repertoires in COVID-19. Repertoires were generated with immunoSEQ multiplex PCR, while TCRdb's copy carries only in-frame clones and drops some. The sample holds approximately 280,000 clones, 75% to 90% seen once. The sample was peripheral blood. The receptors were gathered from a man aged 50 to 59 with acute or convalescent COVID-19. CDR3s include the opening cysteine and the closing phenylalanine or tryptophan. Clone size is given for some rows only: seen once, a few or many times, or a class if the clone is expanded.

j_gene	v_gene	abundance	CDR3aa
TRBJ1-1	TRBV27	.	CASSLRQLNTEAFF
TRBJ2-2	TRBV5-1	.	CASSARSGTGELFF
TRBJ1-6	TRBV6-6	.	CAGVQGSDSPLHF
TRBJ1-3	TRBV6-5	.	CASRSDRGNTIYF
TRBJ2-7	TRBV30	few	CAWRRLTGSSEQYF
TRBJ1-1	TRBV2	few	CASSEGKTSNTEAFF
TRBJ1-2	TRBV7-6	.	CASSPGQIYGYTF
TRBJ2-5	TRBV11-1	.	CASRDREWDKETQYF
TRBJ1-5	TRBV19	.	CASSIPSGHYPQPQHF
TRBJ2-7	TRBV12-5	.	CASGPEGQRWSSLYEQYF
TRBJ2-3	TRBV5-6	.	CASSLRGHVADTQYF
TRBJ2-5	TRBV5-6	.	CASSLKRTSGTYQETQYF
TRBJ2-7	TRBV7-2	.	CASSSTGTGSYEQYF
TRBJ1-2	TRBV11-2	.	CASSLGGRVPGYTF
TRBJ1-3	TRBV30	.	CAWSVRRVPLSGNTIYF
TRBJ2-7	TRBV29-1	.	CSVAGTSGGSSYEQYF
TRBJ2-7	TRBV7-9	.	CASSPKGTYFTYEQYF
TRBJ2-3	TRBV2	.	CASIRDSYIDTQYF
TRBJ2-2	TRBV29-1	once	CSVRTGTANTGELFF
TRBJ2-7	TRBV2	.	CASSAAYEQYF
TRBJ1-1	TRBV9	.	CASSVGAQNTEAFF
TRBJ2-7	TRBV7-9	.	CASSLVSQEGIAYEQYF
TRBJ1-1	TRBV5-5	.	CASSLVTGVWTEAFF
TRBJ1-3	TRBV30	.	CAWRAGPGNTIYF
TRBJ1-1	TRBV6-1	.	CASSEQGVGNTEAFF
TRBJ1-5	TRBV27	.	CASSSTGVAGKRNQPQHF
TRBJ1-4	TRBV19	.	CASSIDRQYLNEKLFF
TRBJ1-1	TRBV7-2	.	CASSLYINWAFF
TRBJ2-3	TRBV18	.	CASSPPGLAVPDTQYF
TRBJ1-2	TRBV14	.	CASSQGGLSGGYTF
TRBJ1-4	TRBV18	.	CASSPDRGSEKLFF
TRBJ2-1	TRBV24-1	.	CATSSGLSNEQFF
TRBJ2-3	TRBV9	.	CASSRTRGTDTQYF
TRBJ1-1	TRBV2	once	CASSVTLNTEAFF
TRBJ1-1	TRBV5-5	.	CASSLYGVPLDTEAFF
TRBJ1-1	TRBV4-2	.	CASSQDPGTMNTEAFF
TRBJ2-1	TRBV4-2	.	CASSQATAGYNEQFF
TRBJ2-7	TRBV19	.	CASSIDPGGEQYF
TRBJ2-1	TRBV27	.	CASSSPSGGADNEQFF
TRBJ1-6	TRBV2	.	CASTSRTGSGSPLHF
TRBJ2-1	TRBV2	.	CASSERGPYNEQFF
TRBJ2-1	TRBV5-1	.	CASSLGTGGEGQFF
TRBJ2-1	TRBV5-4	.	CASSSSSRGGKDEQFF
TRBJ2-4	TRBV2	.	CASSDRAKNIQYF
TRBJ2-7	TRBV6-5	.	CASSGDRSSYEQYF
TRBJ1-2	TRBV18	.	CASSPGTGGLPYGYTF
TRBJ2-7	TRBV12-3/TRBV12-4	.	CASRSSAYEQYF
TRBJ2-7	TRBV5-3	.	CARSLAKGQGRHEQYF
TRBJ2-3	TRBV4-1	.	CASSLELAGGTDTQYF
TRBJ2-7	TRBV2	.	CASRSRAYEQYF
TRBJ2-2	TRBV10-2	.	CASKDRAQTGELFF
.	TRBV19	.	CASTQGTFNTGELFF
TRBJ2-5	TRBV30	.	CAWSNERSETQYF
TRBJ1-2	TRBV11-2	.	CASSLEPGTGISYTF